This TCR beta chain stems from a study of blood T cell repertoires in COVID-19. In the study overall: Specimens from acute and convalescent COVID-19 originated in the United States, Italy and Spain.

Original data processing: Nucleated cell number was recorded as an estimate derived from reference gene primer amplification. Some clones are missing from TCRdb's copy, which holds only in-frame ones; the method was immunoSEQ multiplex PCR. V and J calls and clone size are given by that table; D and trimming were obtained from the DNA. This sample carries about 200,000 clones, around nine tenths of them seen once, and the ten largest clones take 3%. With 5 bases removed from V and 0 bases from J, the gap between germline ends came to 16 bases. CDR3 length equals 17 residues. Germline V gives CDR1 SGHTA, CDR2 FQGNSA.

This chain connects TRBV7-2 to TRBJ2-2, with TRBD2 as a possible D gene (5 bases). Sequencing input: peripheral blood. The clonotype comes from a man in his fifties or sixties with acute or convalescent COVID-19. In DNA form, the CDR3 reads TGTGCCAGCAGCCCAGAGGGTTGGGCCTCGAACACCGGGGAGCTGTTTTTT. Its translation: CASSPEGWASNTGELFF.